This passage covers 10 T cell receptor beta chains from one sample sequenced in a study of cytomegalovirus exposure and HLA in healthy donors. The PCR used 60 Vbeta and 13 Jbeta primers. TCRdb keeps only in-frame clones here, not all; method: immunoSEQ multiplex PCR. The table lists approximately 110,000 clones, roughly 68% of them singletons. What was sequenced was PBMCs. All receptors come from a man aged 25-40 years in good health and CMV-seropositive.

There are a few counts of this clone. This sequence joins TRBV6-6 and TRBJ1-5; TRBD1 matches 7 bases. This CDR3 spans 13 amino acids. The germline gives CDR1 MNHNY, CDR2 SVGAGI (reference sequence). Trimming cost V 4 bases and J 6 bases; bases outside gene matches: 3. The CDR3 bases are TGTGCCAGCAGTTCACAGGGGACTCAGCCCCAGCATTTT. Residues: CASSSQGTQPQHF.

The chain carries TRBV5-5 and TRBJ2-1; D uncertain. CDR1 and CDR2 from the germline V gene are SGHKS and YYEKEE (reference sequence). The V gene lost 6 bases and the J gene lost 2 bases, with 15 bases spanning the gap. The CDR3 has 15 residues. This chain's CDR3 is CASIRSVPTYNEQFF. The CDR3 DNA is TGTGCCAGCATACGCTCGGTCCCAACCTACAATGAGCAGTTCTTC. The full variable domain, its missing parts supplied by reference TRBV5-5 and TRBJ2-1, is DAGVTQSPTHLIKTRGQQVTLRCSPISGHKSVSWYQQVLGQGPQFIFQYYEKEERGRGNFPDRFSARQFPNYSSELNVNALLLGDSALYLCASIRSVPTYNEQFFGPGTRLTVL.

The CDR3 spells CASSRTYTGTGTGVGIQYF. For the CDR3, the DNA is TGTGCCAGCAGCCGAACCTATACCGGGACAGGGACCGGCGTAGGCATTCAGTACTTC. The chain uses TRBV5-8 and TRBJ2-4; TRBD1 matches 9 bases. J gave up 9 bases and V 4 bases, and 23 bases lay outside the gene matches. Germline V gene sequence: CDR1 SGHTS, CDR2 YDEGEE. The CDR3 sequence is 19 residues long.

This chain links TRBV9 with TRBJ1-1; unclear D gene. V dropped 2 bases and J dropped 6 bases, with 14 bases sitting between them. This CDR3 has 14 amino acids. CDR1 SGDLS and CDR2 YYNGEE come from the germline V gene. CDR3 sequence: CASSVSWSRSEAFF. CDR3 DNA sequence: TGTGCCAGCAGCGTTAGCTGGTCGAGGTCTGAAGCTTTCTTT. Full variable domain (missing parts from reference TRBV9 and TRBJ1-1): DSGVTQTPKHLITATGQRVTLRCSPRSGDLSVYWYQQSLDQGLQFLIQYYNGEERAKGNILERFSAQQFPDLHSELNLSSLELGDSALYFCASSVSWSRSEAFFGQGTRLTVV.

The J gene is TRBJ1-6, the V gene TRBV28, with D possibly matching TRBD1 (5 bases). Germline values: CDR1 MDHEN, CDR2 SYDVKM. The CDR3 length is 16 residues. Trimming stripped 9 bases from V and 0 bases from J, with 15 bases between. This CDR3 reads CASFRVGASYNSPLHF. The CDR3 coding sequence is TGTGCCAGTTTTAGGGTTGGGGCCTCCTATAATTCACCCCTCCACTTT.

The chain couples TRBV6-5 to TRBJ2-2, with a tentative D call TRBD1 (6 bases). This CDR3 region has 13 residues. In germline, CDR1 is MNHEY, CDR2 SVGAGI. V dropped 6 bases and J dropped 7 bases, with 12 bases sitting between them. The CDR3: CASRKQGIGELFF. CDR3 DNA sequence: TGTGCCAGCAGGAAACAGGGAATCGGGGAGCTGTTTTTT.

The rearrangement joins TRBV6-1 to TRBJ1-2; possibly TRBD1 for D (5 bases). The V gene's germline CDR1 is MNHNS and CDR2 SASEGT. The V end lost 1 base, the J end lost 0 bases, and 18 bases lay between the germline ends. This CDR3 has 18 residues. The DNA for the CDR3 is TGTGCCAGCAGTGAAGGTATAAGGCTCGGGGGGTCTAACTATGGCTACACCTTC. Protein: CASSEGIRLGGSNYGYTF.

V is TRBV28 and J is TRBJ2-1, with unresolved D. The CDR3 length is 12 residues. Trimming removed 3 bases at V and 7 bases at J, with 7 bases between. The germline CDR1 and CDR2 sequences are MDHEN and SYDVKM. The CDR3 DNA follows: TGTGCCAGCAGTTTCTCTCGGAATGAGCAGTTCTTC. The encoded protein is CASSFSRNEQFF.

This chain uses TRBV11-2 with TRBJ2-1; D remains unclear. Germline V gives CDR1 SGHAT, CDR2 FQNNGV. CDR3 length: 14 amino acids. V was trimmed by 2 bases and J by 8 bases, leaving 13 bases between them. The CDR3, as DNA: TGTGCCAGCAGCTTAACTCCAGGTGTCCATGAGCAGTTCTTC. Protein sequence: CASSLTPGVHEQFF. Combining the CDR3 with reference TRBV11-2 and TRBJ2-1 gives the whole variable domain EAGVAQSPRYKIIEKRQSVAFWCNPISGHATLYWYQQILGQGPKLLIQFQNNGVVDDSQLPKDRFSAERLKGVDSTLKIQPAKLEDSAVYLCASSLTPGVHEQFFGPGTRLTVL.

In this sample, this clone turned up a few times. The chain employs TRBV19 and TRBJ1-2; D is unresolved. This CDR3 region has 13 residues. Trimming left V 5 bases short and J 5 bases short, with 12 bases between. Germline loops: CDR1 LNHDA, CDR2 SQIVND (reference sequence). Written as DNA, the CDR3 is TGTGCCAGTAGTCGGTCCCTACGATATGGCTACACCTTC. Residues: CASSRSLRYGYTF.